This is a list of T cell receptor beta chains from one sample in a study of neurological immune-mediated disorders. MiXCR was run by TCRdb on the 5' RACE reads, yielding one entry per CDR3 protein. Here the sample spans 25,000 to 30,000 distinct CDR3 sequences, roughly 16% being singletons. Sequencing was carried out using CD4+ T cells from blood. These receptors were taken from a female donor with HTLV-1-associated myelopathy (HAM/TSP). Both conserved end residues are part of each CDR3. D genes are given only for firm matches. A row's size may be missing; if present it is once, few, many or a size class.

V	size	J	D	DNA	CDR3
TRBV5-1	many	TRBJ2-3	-	TGCGCCAGCAGCTCTCAACTAGGAGATACGCAGTATTTT	CASSSQLGDTQYF
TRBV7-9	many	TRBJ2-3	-	TGTGCCAGCAGCCGGGGACAAGCCACAGATACGCAGTATTTT	CASSRGQATDTQYF
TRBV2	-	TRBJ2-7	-	TGTGCCAGCCGCAATTGGAGAGGCGGATCCTACGAGCAGTACTTC	CASRNWRGGSYEQYF
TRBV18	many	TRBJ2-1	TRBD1	TGTGCCAGCTCACCAGTTCGTATTACAGGGGGCAATGAGCAGTTCTTC	CASSPVRITGGNEQFF
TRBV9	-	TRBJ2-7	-	TGTGCCAGCAGCCCAATAGAGTTAGCCTACGAGCAGTACTTC	CASSPIELAYEQYF
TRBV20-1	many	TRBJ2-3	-	TGCAGTGCTGCCGGACAGCGCACAGATACGCAGTATTTT	CSAAGQRTDTQYF
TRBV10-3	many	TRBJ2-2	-	TGTGCCATCAAGGATAGCGCTAACACCGGGGAGCTGTTTTTT	CAIKDSANTGELFF
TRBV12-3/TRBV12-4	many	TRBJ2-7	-	TGTGCCAGCAGCCCCCGAGTTAGGAGCCGTGAGCAGTACTTC	CASSPRVRSREQYF
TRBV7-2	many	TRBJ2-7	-	TGTGCCAGCAGCTTAGTAGGGTACGAGCAGTACTTC	CASSLVGYEQYF
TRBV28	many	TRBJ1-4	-	TGTGCCAGCAGGAGCTACGGGACAATGGAAAAACTGTTTTTT	CASRSYGTMEKLFF
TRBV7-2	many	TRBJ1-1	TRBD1	TGTGCCGCACGAAGGGGGCCCATGAACACTGAAGCTTTCTTT	CAARRGPMNTEAFF
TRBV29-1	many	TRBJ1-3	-	TGCAGCGTTGAGTCGGCGGAAAAAGGAGCCACCATATATTTT	CSVESAEKGATIYF
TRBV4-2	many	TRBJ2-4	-	TGTGCCAGCAGCCTCATAAGGGGGGGGGAAGCCAAAAACATTCAGTACTTC	CASSLIRGGEAKNIQYF
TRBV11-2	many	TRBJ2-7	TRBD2	TGTGCCAGCAGCGCAGCAACCGGGACTAGCTACTACGAGCAGTACTTC	CASSAATGTSYYEQYF
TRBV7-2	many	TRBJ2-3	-	TGTGCCAGCAGCTTAGAGAGCTATACGCAGTATTTT	CASSLESYTQYF
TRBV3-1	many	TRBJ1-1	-	TGTGCCAGCAGCCAAAACTCCTATATGGTGTGG	CASSQNSYMVW
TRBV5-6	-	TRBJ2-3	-	TGTGCCAGCAGCACAGATACGCAGTATTTT	CASSTDTQYF
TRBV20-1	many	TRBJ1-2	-	TGCAGTGCTTCCGGGTATTCTAACTATGGCTACACCTTC	CSASGYSNYGYTF
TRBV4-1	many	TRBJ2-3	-	TGCGCCAGCAGCCAAGTACCACGGGCAGATACGCAGTATTTT	CASSQVPRADTQYF
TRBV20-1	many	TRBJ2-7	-	TGCAGTGCTAGAGATTCACTGCTCGGTCGGGAGCAGTACTTC	CSARDSLLGREQYF
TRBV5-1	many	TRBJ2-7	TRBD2	TGCGCCAGCAGCTCGGGACTAGACTACGAGCAGTACTTC	CASSSGLDYEQYF
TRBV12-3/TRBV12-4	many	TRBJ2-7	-	TGTGCCAGCAGTGTCACCATCAGGGGTATACAACCCCACTACGAGCAGTACTTC	CASSVTIRGIQPHYEQYF
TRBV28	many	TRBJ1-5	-	TGTGCCAGCAGTTTATGGCTCACAGGGAATCAGCCCCAGCATTTT	CASSLWLTGNQPQHF
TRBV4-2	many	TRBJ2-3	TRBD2	TGTGCCAGCAGCCCCCTCTCGGGACTAGCGGGGGGGCAGACAGATACGCAGTATTTT	CASSPLSGLAGGQTDTQYF
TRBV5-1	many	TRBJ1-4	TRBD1	TGCGCCAGCAGCCTACAGGGGGTCGCTAATGAAAAACTGTTTTTT	CASSLQGVANEKLFF
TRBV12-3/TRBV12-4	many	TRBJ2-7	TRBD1	TGTGCCAGCAGTTCGACAGGGGGCACCGAAGAGCAGTACTTC	CASSSTGGTEEQYF
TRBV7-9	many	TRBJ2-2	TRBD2	TGTGCCAGCAGCTGGACTAGCGGGAACGACGGGGAGCTGTTTTTT	CASSWTSGNDGELFF
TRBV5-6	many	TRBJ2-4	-	TGTGCCAGCAGCTTGCTTAAACTAGCTGTCAAAAACATTCAGTACTTC	CASSLLKLAVKNIQYF
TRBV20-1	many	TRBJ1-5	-	TGCAGTGCTAGATGTCTAGAACAGCTGGGCGGGTATAGCAATCAGCCCCAGCATTTT	CSARCLEQLGGYSNQPQHF
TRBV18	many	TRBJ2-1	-	TGTGCCAGCTCACCGCAAGACTCCGCTGGTAGGAACTACAATGAGCAGTTCTTC	CASSPQDSAGRNYNEQFF
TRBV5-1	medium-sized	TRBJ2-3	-	TGCGCCAGCAGCTTGGGTTCCCCAGATACGCAGTATTTT	CASSLGSPDTQYF
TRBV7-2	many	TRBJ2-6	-	TGTGCCAGCAGCTTAGGGCCCATCCGTGTTGGGGGGGCCGGGGCCAACGTCCTGACTTTC	CASSLGPIRVGGAGANVLTF
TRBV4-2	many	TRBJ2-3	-	TGTGCCAGCAGCCCCGATAGGGGGGGCCGCACAGATACGCAGTATTTT	CASSPDRGGRTDTQYF
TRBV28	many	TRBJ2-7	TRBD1	TGTGCCAGCAGTTCTCCCGGGACAGACTACGAGCAGTACTTC	CASSSPGTDYEQYF
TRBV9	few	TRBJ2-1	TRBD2	TGTGCCAGCAGCGAAAACTTAGCGGGGGTCCCCAATGAGCAGTTCTTC	CASSENLAGVPNEQFF
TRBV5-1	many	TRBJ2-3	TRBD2	TGCGCCAGCAGCTTGGGCTCCGGCGGGAGGGATACGCAGTATTTT	CASSLGSGGRDTQYF
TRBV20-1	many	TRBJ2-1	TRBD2	TGCAGTGCTCGCCACCTGGGACTAGCGGGCCCCAATGAGCAGTTCTTC	CSARHLGLAGPNEQFF
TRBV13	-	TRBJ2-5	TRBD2	TGTGCCAGCAGCGCCTCCGAGCGGGGGGGCGTCGAGACCCAGTACTTC	CASSASERGGVETQYF
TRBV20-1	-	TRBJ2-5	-	TGCAGTGCCATTATGGGGGGTCAAGAGACCCAGTACTTC	CSAIMGGQETQYF
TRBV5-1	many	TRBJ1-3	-	TGCGCCAGCAGCCTATCCACGGACTCTGGAAACACCATATATTTT	CASSLSTDSGNTIYF
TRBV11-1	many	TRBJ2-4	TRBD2	TGTGCCAGCAGTCCTACTAGCGGAGCCAAAAACATTCAGTACTTC	CASSPTSGAKNIQYF
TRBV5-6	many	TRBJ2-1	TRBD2	TGTGCCAGCAGCCTAGAGCGGGAGCGGTCCCTTGTTGATGAGCAGTTCTTC	CASSLERERSLVDEQFF
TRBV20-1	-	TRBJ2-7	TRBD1	TGCAGTCCTAGGAGGGACAGGGGGCTCGATCAGTACTTC	CSPRRDRGLDQYF
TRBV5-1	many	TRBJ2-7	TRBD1	TGCGCCAGCAGCCCACAGGGGGGTAGCTCCTACGAGCAGTACTTC	CASSPQGGSSYEQYF
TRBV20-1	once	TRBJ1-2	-	TGCAGTGCTAGAGCCGGACGTAACTATGGCTACACCTTC	CSARAGRNYGYTF
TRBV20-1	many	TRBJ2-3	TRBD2	TGCAGTGCCCGACCAGCAGCGGGGGGGACCACAGATACGCAGTATTTT	CSARPAAGGTTDTQYF
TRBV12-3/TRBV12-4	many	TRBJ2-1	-	TGTGCCAGCAGCATTTACAATGAGCAGTTCTTC	CASSIYNEQFF
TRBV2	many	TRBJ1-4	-	TGTGCCAGCAGTGAGACCTCCGGACATAGTGAAAAACTGTTTTTT	CASSETSGHSEKLFF
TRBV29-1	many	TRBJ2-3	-	TGCAGCGTTGAAACGGGGGTCACAGATACGCAGTATTTT	CSVETGVTDTQYF
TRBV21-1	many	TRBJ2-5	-	TGTGCCAGCAGGCACCGGAAGGTCGAGACCCAGTACTTC	CASRHRKVETQYF
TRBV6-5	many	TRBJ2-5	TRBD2	TGTGCCAGCAGTTACTCTTGGGCTAGCGGGGCGGGTAACCAAGAGACCCAGTACTTC	CASSYSWASGAGNQETQYF
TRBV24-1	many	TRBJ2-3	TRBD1	TGTGCCACCAGTGATATTTTACCGGGACAGGTCACAGATACGCAGTATTTT	CATSDILPGQVTDTQYF
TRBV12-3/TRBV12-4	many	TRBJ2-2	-	TGTGCCAGCAGTTTGAGGACGGTCTCCGGGGAGCTGTTTTTT	CASSLRTVSGELFF
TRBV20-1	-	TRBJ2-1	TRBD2	TGCAGTGCCCTAGGGGGGACTAGCGGGGTCCCCCGGTACAATGAGCAGTTCTTC	CSALGGTSGVPRYNEQFF
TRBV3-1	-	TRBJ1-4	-	TGTGCCAGCAGCCTACAGGGCGCGAATGAAAAACTGTTTTTT	CASSLQGANEKLFF
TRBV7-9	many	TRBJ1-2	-	TGTGCCAGCAGCCCTGAAGTCCAGGGGAACTATGGCTACACCTTC	CASSPEVQGNYGYTF
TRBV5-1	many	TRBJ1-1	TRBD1	TGCGCCAGCAGCTCGGGACAGGGAAACACTGAAGCTTTCTTT	CASSSGQGNTEAFF
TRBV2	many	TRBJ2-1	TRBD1	TGTGCCAGCAGTGAAATGGGACAGGGGGTCGATGAGCAGTTCTTC	CASSEMGQGVDEQFF